One T cell receptor (beta chain) is described in this entry. These data belong to a study of blood T cell repertoires in COVID-19. Sequenced by immunoSEQ multiplex PCR; TCRdb stores in-frame clones only, minus some. The sample carries about 6,700 clones, approximately 88% recorded once. This receptor was taken from a human donor in a cohort sampled during active COVID-19. Sequenced input: peripheral blood.

In DNA, the CDR3 is TGTGCCAGCAAGGGGTCCGCAGATACGCAGTATTTT. It yields the protein CASKGSADTQYF. The V and J genes are TRBV10-3 and TRBJ2-3, with D perhaps matching TRBD1 (5 bases). There are 12 residues in the CDR3. Germline V gene sequence: CDR1 ENHRY, CDR2 SYGVKD. V was shortened by 10 bases and J by 4 bases, with 12 bases between the two germline ends.